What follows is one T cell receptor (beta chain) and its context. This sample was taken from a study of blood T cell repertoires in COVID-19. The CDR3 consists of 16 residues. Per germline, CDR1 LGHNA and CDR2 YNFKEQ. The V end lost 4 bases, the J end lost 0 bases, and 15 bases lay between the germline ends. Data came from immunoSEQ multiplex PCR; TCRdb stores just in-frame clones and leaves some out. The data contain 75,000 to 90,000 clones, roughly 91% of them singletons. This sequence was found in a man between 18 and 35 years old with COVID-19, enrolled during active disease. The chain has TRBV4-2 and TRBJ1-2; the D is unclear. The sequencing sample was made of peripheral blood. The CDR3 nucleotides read TGTGCCAGCAGCCCGAACCAGGTTCTGGCTAACTATGGCTACACCTTC. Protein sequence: CASSPNQVLANYGYTF.